What follows is one TCR beta chain and its context. This sample stems from a study of patients and donors after allogeneic stem cell transplantation. The CDR3 consists of 14 residues. Trimming shortened V by 3 bases and J by 4 bases, and 12 bases separated the two germline ends. One entry per CDR3 protein, called by TCRdb with MiXCR from the RT-PCR reads. The data contain about a million distinct CDR3 sequences, 18% of them singletons. This rearrangement joins TRBV12-3 or TRBV12-4 to TRBJ1-2; TRBD1 is a possible D gene (6 bases). The receptor comes from a human donor who was either an allogeneic HSCT recipient or a stem cell or donor lymphocyte infusion donor (not recorded which). It is not recorded whose cells these are; they may come from a transplant donor. The sample consisted of blood, either unsorted or a sorted T cell fraction (not recorded which). The DNA of the CDR3 is TGTGCCAGCAGTTTTGGGGGGGCTGGCTATGGCTACACCTTC. It is translated as CASSFGGAGYGYTF.